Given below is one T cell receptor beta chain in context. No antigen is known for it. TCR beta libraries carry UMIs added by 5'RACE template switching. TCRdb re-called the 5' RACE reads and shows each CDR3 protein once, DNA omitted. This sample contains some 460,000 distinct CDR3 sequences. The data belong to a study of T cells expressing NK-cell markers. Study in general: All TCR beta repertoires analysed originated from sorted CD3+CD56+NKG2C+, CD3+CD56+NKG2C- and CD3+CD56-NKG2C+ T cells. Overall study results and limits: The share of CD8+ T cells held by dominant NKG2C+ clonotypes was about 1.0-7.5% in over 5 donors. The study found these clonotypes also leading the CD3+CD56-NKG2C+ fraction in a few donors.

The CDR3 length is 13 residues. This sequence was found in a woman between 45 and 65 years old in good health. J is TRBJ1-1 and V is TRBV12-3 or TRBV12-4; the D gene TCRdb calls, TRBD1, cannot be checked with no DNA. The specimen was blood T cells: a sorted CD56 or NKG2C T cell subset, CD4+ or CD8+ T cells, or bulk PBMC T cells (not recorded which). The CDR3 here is CASRTGYPTEAFF.